One T cell receptor (beta chain) is described in this entry. This entry is derived from a study of blood T cell repertoires in COVID-19. The repertoire was sequenced with immunoSEQ multiplex PCR; TCRdb's copy has only in-frame clones and lacks some. The sample has a few hundred thousand clones, about 90% seen once. CDR3 length: 10 residues. The V end was cut by 4 bases, the J end by 7 bases, with 8 bases between. Germline loops: CDR1 SQVTM, CDR2 ANQGSEA. What was sequenced was PBMCs or T cells enriched from blood (not recorded which). This chain links TRBV29-1 with TRBJ2-7; possibly TRBD2 for D (5 bases). The clonotype originates from a human donor in a cohort exposed to, infected with or recovered from COVID-19 (not recorded which). The donor label of this sample is uncertain. The CDR3 sequence is CSVVGEEQYF. The CDR3, as DNA: TGCAGCGTTGTTGGGGAGGAGCAGTACTTC.